This TCR beta chain was obtained from a study of graft-versus-host responses after intestinal transplantation. Turning to the study itself: All recipients were given anti-thymocyte globulin induction, and tacrolimus and steroids were then administered for 2 to 3 years.

The method was immunoSEQ multiplex PCR; TCRdb's version includes in-frame clones alone and lacks a portion of them. The sample has about 120,000 clones, roughly 93% seen once. The table lists this clone with a few counts. The antigen remains unidentified. Trimming removed 4 bases from V and 1 base from J, with 4 bases in between. Germline-derived CDR1 and CDR2 are SGHTA and FQGTGA. The CDR3 totals 13 residues. Study outcomes and limitations: The study associated peak circulating GvH clone levels with early post-transplant HvG declines.

The source was unstimulated CD4+ T cells sorted from spleen or lymph node cells, collected before intestinal transplant. This receptor was taken from a human donor who received an intestinal transplant. The V call is TRBV7-3, the J call TRBJ2-2; D is unclear. CDR3 sequence reads: CASSSGNTGELFF. CDR3 coding DNA: TGTGCCAGCAGCTCAGGGAACACCGGGGAGCTGTTTTTT. Full variable domain (rest looked up from reference TRBV7-3 and TRBJ2-2): GAGVSQTPSNKVTEKGKYVELRCDPISGHTALYWYRQSLGQGPEFLIYFQGTGAADDSGLPNDRFFAVRPEGSVSTLKIQRTERGDSAVYLCASSSGNTGELFFGEGSRLTVL.